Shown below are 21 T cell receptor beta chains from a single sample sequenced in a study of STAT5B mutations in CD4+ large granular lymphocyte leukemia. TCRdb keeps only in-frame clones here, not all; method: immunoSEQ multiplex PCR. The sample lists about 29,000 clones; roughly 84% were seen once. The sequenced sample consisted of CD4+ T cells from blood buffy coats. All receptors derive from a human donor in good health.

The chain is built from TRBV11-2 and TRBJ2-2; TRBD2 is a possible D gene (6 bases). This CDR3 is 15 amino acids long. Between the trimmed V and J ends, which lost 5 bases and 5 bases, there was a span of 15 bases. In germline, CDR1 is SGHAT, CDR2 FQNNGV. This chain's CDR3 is CASSLGLALTGELFF. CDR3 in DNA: TGTGCCAGCAGCCTGGGACTTGCCTTGACCGGGGAGCTGTTTTTT. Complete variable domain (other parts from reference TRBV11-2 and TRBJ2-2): EAGVAQSPRYKIIEKRQSVAFWCNPISGHATLYWYQQILGQGPKLLIQFQNNGVVDDSQLPKDRFSAERLKGVDSTLKIQPAKLEDSAVYLCASSLGLALTGELFFGEGSRLTVL.

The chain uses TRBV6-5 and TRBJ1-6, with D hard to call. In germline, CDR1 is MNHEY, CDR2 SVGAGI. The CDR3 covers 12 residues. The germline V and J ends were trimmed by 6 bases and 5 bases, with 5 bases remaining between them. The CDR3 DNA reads TGTGCCAGCAGGGGAAATAATTCACCCCTCCACTTT. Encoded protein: CASRGNNSPLHF.

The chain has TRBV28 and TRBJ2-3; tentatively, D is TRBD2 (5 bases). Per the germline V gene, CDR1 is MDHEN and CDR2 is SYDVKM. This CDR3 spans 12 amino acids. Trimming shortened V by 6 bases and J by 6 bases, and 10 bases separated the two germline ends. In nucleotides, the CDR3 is TGTGCCAGCAGCACAAGCGGTGATACGCAGTATTTT. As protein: CASSTSGDTQYF.

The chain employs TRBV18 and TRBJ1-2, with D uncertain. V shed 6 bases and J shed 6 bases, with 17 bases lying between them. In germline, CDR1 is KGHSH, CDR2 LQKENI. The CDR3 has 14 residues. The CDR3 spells CASSPGDRGHGYTF. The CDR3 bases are TGTGCCAGCTCCCCCGGAGATCGTGGGCATGGCTACACCTTC.

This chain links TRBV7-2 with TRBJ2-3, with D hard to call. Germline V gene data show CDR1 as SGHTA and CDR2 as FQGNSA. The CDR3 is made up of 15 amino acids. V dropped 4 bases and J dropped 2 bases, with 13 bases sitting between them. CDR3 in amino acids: CASSSRPLITDTQYF. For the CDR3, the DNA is TGTGCCAGCAGCTCCCGCCCACTTATCACAGATACGCAGTATTTT.

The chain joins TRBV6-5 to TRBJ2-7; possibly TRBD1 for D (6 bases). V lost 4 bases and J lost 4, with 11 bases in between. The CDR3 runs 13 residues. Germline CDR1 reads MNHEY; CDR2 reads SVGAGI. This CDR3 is CASSSGHSYEQYF. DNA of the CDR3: TGTGCCAGCAGTTCGGGACATTCGTACGAGCAGTACTTC.

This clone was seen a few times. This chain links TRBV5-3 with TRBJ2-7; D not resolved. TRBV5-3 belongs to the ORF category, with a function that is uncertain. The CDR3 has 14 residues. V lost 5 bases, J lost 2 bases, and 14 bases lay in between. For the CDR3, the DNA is TGTGCCAGAAGGGCTAGAGAACGGGCCTACGAGCAGTACTTC. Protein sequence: CARRARERAYEQYF.

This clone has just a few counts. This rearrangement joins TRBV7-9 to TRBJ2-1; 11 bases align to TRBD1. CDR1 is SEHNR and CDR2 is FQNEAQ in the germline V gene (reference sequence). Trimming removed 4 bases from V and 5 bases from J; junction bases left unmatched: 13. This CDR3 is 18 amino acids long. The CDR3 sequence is CASSSIFIPGQGDNEQFF. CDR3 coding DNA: TGTGCCAGCAGCTCCATCTTCATACCGGGACAGGGGGACAATGAGCAGTTCTTC.

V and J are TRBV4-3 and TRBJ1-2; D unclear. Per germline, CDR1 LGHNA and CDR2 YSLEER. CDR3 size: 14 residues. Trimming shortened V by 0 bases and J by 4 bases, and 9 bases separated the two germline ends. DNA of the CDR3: TGCGCCAGCAGCCAAGAAGCGGGGTCCTATGGCTACACCTTC. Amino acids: CASSQEAGSYGYTF.

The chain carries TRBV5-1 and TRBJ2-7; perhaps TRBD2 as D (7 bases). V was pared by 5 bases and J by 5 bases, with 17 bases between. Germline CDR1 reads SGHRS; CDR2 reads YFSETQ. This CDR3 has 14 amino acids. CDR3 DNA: TGCGCCAGCAGGCCCGAAGGGGGGGACAACGAGCAGTACTTC. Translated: CASRPEGGDNEQYF.

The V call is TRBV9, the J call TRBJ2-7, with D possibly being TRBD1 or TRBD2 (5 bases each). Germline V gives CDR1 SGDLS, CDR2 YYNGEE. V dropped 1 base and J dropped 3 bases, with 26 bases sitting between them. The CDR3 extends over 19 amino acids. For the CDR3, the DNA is TGTGCCAGCAGCGTAATCAGAAGCCGGGACGAAGGTTGGTACTACGAGCAGTACGTC. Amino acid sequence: CASSVIRSRDEGWYYEQYV.

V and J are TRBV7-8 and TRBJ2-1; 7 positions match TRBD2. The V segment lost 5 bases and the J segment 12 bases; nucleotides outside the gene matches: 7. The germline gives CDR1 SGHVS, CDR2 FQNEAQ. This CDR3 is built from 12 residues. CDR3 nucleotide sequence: TGTGCCAGCAGCCCCTCAGGGAGGGGGCAGTTCTTC. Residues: CASSPSGRGQFF. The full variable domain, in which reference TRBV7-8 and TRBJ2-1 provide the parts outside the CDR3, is GAGVSQSPRYKVAKRGQDVALRCDPISGHVSLFWYQQALGQGPEFLTYFQNEAQLDKSGLPSDRFFAERPEGSVSTLKIQRTQQEDSAVYLCASSPSGRGQFFGPGTRLTVL.

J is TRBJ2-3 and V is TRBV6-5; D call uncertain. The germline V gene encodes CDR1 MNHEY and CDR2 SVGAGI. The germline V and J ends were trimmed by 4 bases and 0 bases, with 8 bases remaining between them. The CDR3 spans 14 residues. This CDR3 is CASSSTASTDTQYF. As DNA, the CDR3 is TGTGCCAGCAGTTCGACTGCGAGCACAGATACGCAGTATTTT.

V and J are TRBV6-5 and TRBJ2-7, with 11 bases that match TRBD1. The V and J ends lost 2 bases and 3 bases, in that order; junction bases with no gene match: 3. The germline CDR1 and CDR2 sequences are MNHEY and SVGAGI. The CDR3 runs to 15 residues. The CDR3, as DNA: TGTGCCAGCAGTTACGGGGACAGGGGGAACTACGAGCAGTACTTC. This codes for CASSYGDRGNYEQYF.

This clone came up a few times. The CDR3 sequence is CASSKESRQGPLHF. CDR3 in DNA: TGTGCCAGCAGTAAAGAATCCAGACAGGGACCCCTCCACTTT. The genes are TRBV6-1 and TRBJ1-6; 7 nucleotides line up with TRBD1. This CDR3 has 14 amino acids. Trimming at V came to 5 bases and at J to 12 bases, leaving 10 bases not matched to a gene. Germline V lookup: CDR1 MNHNS, CDR2 SASEGT.

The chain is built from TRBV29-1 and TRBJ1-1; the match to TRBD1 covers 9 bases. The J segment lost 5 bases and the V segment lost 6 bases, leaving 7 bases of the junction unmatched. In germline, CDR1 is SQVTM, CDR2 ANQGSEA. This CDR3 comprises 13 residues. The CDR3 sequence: CSVLGQGTTEAFF. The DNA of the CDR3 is TGCAGCGTCCTGGGACAGGGTACGACTGAAGCTTTCTTT. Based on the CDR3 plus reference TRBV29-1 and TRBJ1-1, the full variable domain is SAVISQKPSRDICQRGTSLTIQCQVDSQVTMMFWYRQQPGQSLTLIATANQGSEATYESGFVIDKFPISRPNLTFSTLTVSNMSPEDSSIYLCSVLGQGTTEAFFGQGTRLTVV.

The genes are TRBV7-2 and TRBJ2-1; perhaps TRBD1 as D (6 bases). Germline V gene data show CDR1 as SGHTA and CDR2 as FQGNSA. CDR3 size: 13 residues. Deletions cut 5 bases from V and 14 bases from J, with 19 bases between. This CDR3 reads CASSDRDQGLEFF. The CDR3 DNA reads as TGTGCCAGCAGCGACCGGGACCAGGGGCTCGAGTTCTTC.

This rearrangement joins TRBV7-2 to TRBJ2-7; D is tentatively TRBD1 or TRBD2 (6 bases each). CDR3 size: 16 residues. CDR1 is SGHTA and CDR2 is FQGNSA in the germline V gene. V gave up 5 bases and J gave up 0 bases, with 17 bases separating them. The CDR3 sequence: CASSPPRGPLSYEQYF. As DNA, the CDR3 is TGTGCCAGCAGCCCCCCCCGGGGGCCCCTCTCCTACGAGCAGTACTTC.

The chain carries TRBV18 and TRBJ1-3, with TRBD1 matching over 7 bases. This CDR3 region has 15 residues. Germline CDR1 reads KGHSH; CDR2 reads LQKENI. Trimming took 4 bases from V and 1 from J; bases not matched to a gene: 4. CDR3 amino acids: CASSLDRVSGNTIYF. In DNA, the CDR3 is TGTGCCAGCTCACTCGACAGGGTTTCTGGAAACACCATATATTTT.

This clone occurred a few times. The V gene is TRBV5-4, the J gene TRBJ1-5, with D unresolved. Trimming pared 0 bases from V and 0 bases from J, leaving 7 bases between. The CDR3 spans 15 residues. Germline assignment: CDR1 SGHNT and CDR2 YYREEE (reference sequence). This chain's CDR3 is CASSLDPHSNQPQHF. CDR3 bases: TGTGCCAGCAGCTTGGATCCCCATAGCAATCAGCCCCAGCATTTT.

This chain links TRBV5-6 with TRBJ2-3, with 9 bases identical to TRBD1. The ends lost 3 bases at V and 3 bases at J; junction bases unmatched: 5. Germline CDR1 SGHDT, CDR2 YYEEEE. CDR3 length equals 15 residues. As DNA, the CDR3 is TGTGCCAGCAGCTACGTAGGACAGGGGACAGATACGCAGTATTTT. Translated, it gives CASSYVGQGTDTQYF. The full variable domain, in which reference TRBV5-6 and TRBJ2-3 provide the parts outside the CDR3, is DAGVTQSPTHLIKTRGQQVTLRCSPKSGHDTVSWYQQALGQGPQFIFQYYEEEERQRGNFPDRFSGHQFPNYSSELNVNALLLGDSALYLCASSYVGQGTDTQYFGPGTRLTVL.